The sequence of this T cell receptor (beta chain) was determined in a study of shared clonotypes between healthy human individuals. The study, taken as a whole, reports: Shared clonotypes: approximately 5.3% naive CD4, 3.5% to 4% naive CD8, roughly 2.4% memory CD4, 0.4% memory CD8.

The CDR3 contains 19 residues. V gave up 3 bases and J gave up 2 bases; unmatched junction bases: 19. From germline, CDR1 is MDHEN and CDR2 SYDVKM. A remark on this clone: Its antigen is not identified.

TCRdb keeps only in-frame clones here, not all; method: immunoSEQ multiplex PCR. In the table there are about 530,000 clones, approximately 95% of which are singletons. The sequence derives from a woman in her twenties or thirties in good health. V usage is TRBV28 and J usage is TRBJ2-7, with 7 bases fitting TRBD1. What was sequenced was naive CD4+ T cells sorted from blood. Subset specified: CD45RA+ positively selected. CDR3 loop: CASSFPFPVSGQSTYEQYF. CDR3 coding DNA: TGTGCCAGCAGTTTTCCTTTCCCCGTATCGGGACAGAGTACCTACGAGCAGTACTTC.